This passage covers 16 T cell receptor beta chains from one sample sequenced in a study of blood T cell repertoires in COVID-19. The table came from immunoSEQ multiplex PCR; TCRdb's copy has only in-frame clones and leaves some out. In the table there are tens of thousands of clones, approximately 91% of which are singletons. Sequencing input: peripheral blood. These receptor sequences come from a man between 65 and 85 years old with acute or convalescent COVID-19.

The chain uses TRBV4-1 and TRBJ1-5; no reliable D call. V dropped 3 bases and J dropped 3 bases, with 9 bases sitting between them. This CDR3 contains 14 residues. Germline CDR1 and CDR2: MGHRA and YSYEKL. The CDR3 coding sequence is TGCGCCAGCAGCCAGGGCGCCCTCAATCAGCCCCAGCATTTT. Translating gives CASSQGALNQPQHF.

V is TRBV7-3 and J is TRBJ2-1; 7 bases map to TRBD1. V lost 5 bases to trimming and J lost 2 bases; unmatched junction nucleotides: 6. From germline, CDR1 is SGHTA and CDR2 FQGTGA. The CDR3 runs to 15 residues. The CDR3 DNA sequence: TGTGCCAGCAGCCCCGGGACAGCCGCCTACAATGAGCAGTTCTTC. It encodes CASSPGTAAYNEQFF.

V is TRBV10-2 and J is TRBJ2-1; TRBD2 agrees at 12 bases. CDR1 and CDR2 from the germline V gene are WSHSY and SAAADI. Trimming took 5 bases from V and 3 from J; bases not matched to a gene: 5. This CDR3 has 16 amino acids. This CDR3 is CASSILAGGLYNEQFF. As DNA, the CDR3 is TGCGCCAGCAGTATACTAGCGGGGGGACTCTACAATGAGCAGTTCTTC.

V gene TRBV5-4 combines with J gene TRBJ1-2, with 9 positions matching TRBD1. The germline V gene has CDR1 SGHNT and CDR2 YYREEE (reference sequence). The V gene end was trimmed by 3 bases and the J gene end by 2 bases; junction bases not matched to a gene: 2. There are 14 residues in the CDR3. CDR3: CASSWGQGNYGYTF. The CDR3 DNA follows: TGTGCCAGCAGCTGGGGACAGGGAAACTATGGCTACACCTTC. The full variable domain, in which reference TRBV5-4 and TRBJ1-2 provide the parts outside the CDR3, is ETGVTQSPTHLIKTRGQQVTLRCSSQSGHNTVSWYQQALGQGPQFIFQYYREEENGRGNFPPRFSGLQFPNYSSELNVNALELDDSALYLCASSWGQGNYGYTFGSGTRLTVV.

The CDR3: CATSGGKTDTQYF. For the CDR3, the DNA is TGTGCCACCTCAGGGGGCAAGACAGATACGCAGTATTTT. The J gene is TRBJ2-3, the V gene TRBV10-3; 8 positions match TRBD1. Germline V gives CDR1 ENHRY, CDR2 SYGVKD. The CDR3 has 13 residues. After removal of 10 bases from V and 3 bases from J, the junction contained 6 bases not matched to a gene.

This chain joins TRBV7-6 and TRBJ2-5, with D unresolved. Trimming shortened V by 1 base and J by 4 bases, and 10 bases separated the two germline ends. The CDR3 loop spans 14 amino acids. Looked up from germline, CDR1 is SGHVS and CDR2 is FNYEAQ. The CDR3 loop reads CASSLVLVGETQYF. The CDR3 nucleotides are TGTGCCAGCAGCTTAGTACTGGTCGGAGAGACCCAGTACTTC.

This rearrangement joins TRBV7-3 to TRBJ2-1; possibly TRBD1 for D (5 bases). V gave up 3 bases and J gave up 6 bases, with 12 bases separating them. The CDR3 spans 14 residues. From germline, CDR1 is SGHTA and CDR2 FQGTGA. The CDR3 spells CASSLTADGNEQFF. CDR3 nucleotide sequence: TGTGCCAGCAGCTTGACAGCAGATGGCAATGAGCAGTTCTTC.

In its sample, this clone was seen once. The chain employs TRBV7-2 and TRBJ1-1; D is ambiguous. This CDR3 has 17 residues. Germline CDR1 reads SGHTA; CDR2 reads FQGNSA. V was clipped by 1 base and J by 0 bases, with 15 bases between them. The CDR3 DNA reads as TGTGCCAGCAGCTTAGGCGGAACCTTATTAATGAACACTGAAGCTTTCTTT. This codes for CASSLGGTLLMNTEAFF.

V and J are TRBV18 and TRBJ1-6; 8 bases are a match to TRBD1. The CDR3 covers 14 residues. The J segment lost 10 bases and the V segment lost 3 bases, leaving 5 bases of the junction unmatched. Germline CDR1 reads KGHSH; CDR2 reads LQKENI. CDR3: CASSPGQGWSPLHF. DNA of the CDR3: TGTGCCAGCTCACCCGGACAGGGTTGGTCACCCCTCCACTTT.

In its sample, this clone was seen once. V and J are TRBV7-8 and TRBJ2-7; 10 bases fit TRBD1. J gave up 1 base and V 0 bases, and 6 bases lay outside the gene matches. In germline, CDR1 is SGHVS, CDR2 FQNEAQ. This CDR3 has 17 amino acids. In nucleotides, the CDR3 is TGTGCCAGCAGCTTAGCTTTATGGACAGGGGGATCCTACGAGCAGTACTTC. Amino acid sequence: CASSLALWTGGSYEQYF.

In this sample, this clone turned up a few times. Written as DNA, the CDR3 is TGTGCCAGCAGCTTCTTACCGGGACAGGGCGGAAAACTGTTTTTT. It codes for CASSFLPGQGGKLFF. The chain links TRBV7-9 to TRBJ1-4, with 9 nucleotides matching TRBD1. The CDR3 loop spans 15 amino acids. Losses at the gene ends were 3 bases for V and 10 bases for J; bases not matched to a gene: 9. Germline CDR1 SEHNR, CDR2 FQNEAQ (reference sequence).

The chain recombines TRBV30 with TRBJ2-3; the match to TRBD1 covers 8 bases. Germline values: CDR1 GTSNPN, CDR2 SVGIG (reference sequence). V lost 0 bases and J lost 4; bases outside the gene matches: 6. There are 15 residues in the CDR3. This CDR3 reads CAWSVSQQGADTQYF. CDR3 DNA sequence: TGTGCCTGGAGTGTCTCCCAACAGGGGGCAGATACGCAGTATTTT. The variable domain in full, completed from reference TRBV30 and TRBJ2-3, reads SQTIHQWPATLVQPVGSPLSLECTVEGTSNPNLYWYRQAAGRGLQLLFYSVGIGQISSEVPQNLSASRPQDRQFILSSKKLLLSDSGFYLCAWSVSQQGADTQYFGPGTRLTVL.

V is TRBV6-2 or TRBV6-3 and J is TRBJ2-6; D may be TRBD2 (6 bases). The germline gives CDR1 MNHEY, CDR2 SVGEGT. V was trimmed by 6 bases and J by 0 bases, leaving 21 bases between them. CDR3 length: 19 amino acids. Here the CDR3 reads CASSPRSGGSPSGANVLTF. CDR3 DNA: TGTGCCAGCAGCCCTCGGAGTGGGGGGTCGCCCTCTGGGGCCAACGTCCTGACTTTC.

The chain joins TRBV9 to TRBJ2-1, with 8 bases matching TRBD1. V shed 3 bases and J 13 bases; nucleotides not matched to a gene: 12. Germline CDR1 SGDLS, CDR2 YYNGEE. The CDR3 totals 14 residues. The DNA of the CDR3 is TGTGCCAGCAGCGATTCCGGGACAGGCGACCTTCAGTTCTTC. Amino acids: CASSDSGTGDLQFF.

The CDR3 sequence: CASNPTGINQPQHF. DNA of the CDR3: TGTGCCAGCAACCCGACAGGGATCAATCAGCCCCAGCATTTT. The gene calls are TRBV28 and TRBJ1-5; 7 bases agree with TRBD1. Germline CDR1 is MDHEN and CDR2 is SYDVKM. The CDR3 runs to 14 residues. Trimming at V came to 7 bases and at J to 3 bases, leaving 6 bases not matched to a gene.

This clone is medium-sized (0.01 to 0.1%) in the sample. The chain combines TRBV7-9 with TRBJ2-7; 9 positions match TRBD2. Germline V CDR1 and CDR2: SEHNR, FQNEAQ (reference sequence). The trim removed 1 base at V and 0 bases at J, leaving 4 bases unmatched. The CDR3 consists of 16 residues. The CDR3 loop reads CASSLDLGLASYEQYF. As DNA, the CDR3 is TGTGCCAGCAGCTTAGACTTGGGACTAGCCTCCTACGAGCAGTACTTC.